The sequence of this T cell receptor beta chain was determined in a study of cytomegalovirus exposure and HLA in healthy donors. Vbeta (60) and Jbeta (13) primers were used in the PCR. Libraries were prepared by immunoSEQ multiplex PCR; TCRdb keeps only in-frame clonotypes and omits some of them. The sample is made up of about 160,000 clones, and the top ten hold under 2.5% of it. The sequencing input was PBMCs. This clonotype originated in a man aged 30-40 years in good health and CMV-seronegative.

The CDR3 loop reads CASSERSLRNEQYF. The CDR3 DNA is TGTGCCAGCAGTGAAAGGAGTCTGAGGAACGAGCAGTACTTC. This rearrangement joins TRBV6-1 to TRBJ2-7; D unclear. V gave up 2 bases and J gave up 5 bases, with 13 bases separating them. There are 14 residues in the CDR3. From germline, CDR1 is MNHNS and CDR2 SASEGT.